The 15 T cell receptor beta chains below all came from one sample that was sequenced in a study of CD8+ T cells in alopecia areata. The sequencing template was cDNA reverse transcribed from extracted RNA. The method was immunoSEQ multiplex PCR; TCRdb's version includes in-frame clones alone and lacks a portion of them. The sample consists of tens of thousands of clones, around 97% of them appearing once. The source material was CD8+ T cells sorted from blood, sampled at week 0. These receptors all come from a human donor with alopecia areata.

The chain combines TRBV7-3 with TRBJ2-5; D remains unclear. The CDR3 extends over 14 amino acids. Deletions cut 3 bases from V and 0 bases from J, with 8 bases between. The germline gives CDR1 SGHTA, CDR2 FQGTGA. The CDR3 protein is CASSFTPYQETQYF. The CDR3 DNA reads TGTGCCAGCAGCTTCACCCCGTACCAAGAGACCCAGTACTTC. The whole variable domain, filled in from reference TRBV7-3 and TRBJ2-5, reads GAGVSQTPSNKVTEKGKYVELRCDPISGHTALYWYRQSLGQGPEFLIYFQGTGAADDSGLPNDRFFAVRPEGSVSTLKIQRTERGDSAVYLCASSFTPYQETQYFGPGTRLLVL.

This chain joins TRBV13 and TRBJ2-7, with D possibly being TRBD2 (5 bases). The V end lost 5 bases, the J end lost 5 bases, and 10 bases lay between the germline ends. This CDR3 is built from 12 residues. CDR1 and CDR2 (germline): PRHDT, FYEKMQ (reference sequence). The CDR3 sequence: CASSAGLDEQYF. As DNA, the CDR3 is TGTGCCAGCAGCGCCGGACTGGACGAGCAGTACTTC.

The V call is TRBV6-5, the J call TRBJ2-3, with TRBD2 as a possible D gene (6 bases). The germline V and J ends were trimmed by 5 bases and 8 bases, with 14 bases remaining between them. Germline values: CDR1 MNHEY, CDR2 SVGAGI. This CDR3 region has 13 residues. The CDR3 sequence: CASSLATSSTQYF. The CDR3 DNA reads as TGTGCCAGCAGTCTAGCGACTAGTTCTACGCAGTATTTT.

V and J are TRBV7-9 and TRBJ1-1; D gene uncertain. Germline CDR1 reads SEHNR; CDR2 reads FQNEAQ (reference sequence). With 2 bases removed from V and 1 base from J, the gap between germline ends came to 11 bases. This CDR3 is 15 amino acids long. CDR3 amino acids: CASSLPPRGNTEAFF. DNA for the CDR3: TGTGCCAGCAGCTTACCCCCACGGGGGAACACTGAAGCTTTCTTT.

This rearrangement joins TRBV7-2 to TRBJ2-1, with D possibly TRBD1 on 6 matching bases. Germline lookup yields CDR1 SGHTA and CDR2 FQGNSA. Trimming pared 2 bases from V and 5 bases from J, leaving 10 bases between. This CDR3 contains 14 residues. The CDR3 bases are TGTGCCAGCAGCTTATTCAGGGGCCACAATGAGCAGTTCTTC. It is translated as CASSLFRGHNEQFF.

The chain couples TRBV19 to TRBJ2-1, with no clear D. In germline, CDR1 is LNHDA, CDR2 SQIVND (reference sequence). V lost 8 bases, J lost 0 bases, and 14 bases lay in between. The CDR3 spans 15 residues. The CDR3 nucleotides read TGTGCCAGTCAGCCGGGTCTGAGCTCCTACAATGAGCAGTTCTTC. Translation: CASQPGLSSYNEQFF.

V gene TRBV2 combines with J gene TRBJ1-5, with D possibly being TRBD1 (5 bases). Per germline, CDR1 SNHLY and CDR2 FYNNEI. CDR3 length equals 14 residues. V shed 4 bases and J shed 4 bases, with 11 bases lying between them. The CDR3 nucleotides are TGTGCCAGCAGTGTCGGTGGGGGGAATCAGCCCCAGCATTTT. This encodes CASSVGGGNQPQHF.

The rearrangement joins TRBV7-9 to TRBJ2-2, with 8 bases lining up with TRBD1. From germline, CDR1 is SEHNR and CDR2 FQNEAQ (reference sequence). With 0 bases clipped from V and 2 bases from J, the junction kept 2 bases outside the gene matches. This CDR3 has 16 amino acids. The CDR3 protein is CASSLAGQDNTGELFF. The DNA of the CDR3 is TGTGCCAGCAGCTTAGCGGGACAGGACAACACCGGGGAGCTGTTTTTT.

The chain links TRBV18 to TRBJ2-7; D is unclear. This CDR3 has 15 residues. Germline V lookup: CDR1 KGHSH, CDR2 LQKENI. Trimming stripped 0 bases from V and 0 bases from J, with 9 bases between. The CDR3, as DNA: TGTGCCAGCTCACCACCGGAGAGGAGCTCCTACGAGCAGTACTTC. It is translated as CASSPPERSSYEQYF.

The rearrangement joins TRBV15 to TRBJ1-2, with D perhaps matching TRBD1 (5 bases). Trimming removed 0 bases at V and 6 bases at J, with 14 bases between. Germline CDR1 reads LNHNV; CDR2 reads YYDKDF (reference sequence). The CDR3 loop spans 15 amino acids. CDR3: CATSRDGGGEDGYTF. For the CDR3, the DNA is TGTGCCACCAGCAGAGATGGGGGAGGCGAGGATGGCTACACCTTC.

The V call is TRBV4-1, the J call TRBJ2-1; 10 bases match TRBD2. CDR3 length: 16 residues. The V gene's germline CDR1 is MGHRA and CDR2 YSYEKL. Germline trimming cut 0 bases from V and 8 bases from J; bases unmatched to any gene: 7. The DNA of the CDR3 is TGCGCCAGCAGCCAAGACGGCAGCGGGGGGGCCGATGAGCAGTTCTTC. Translation: CASSQDGSGGADEQFF.

This clone came up a few times. This chain joins TRBV21-1 and TRBJ2-1; the D call of TRBD2 is as the table states it, not checked on the DNA. TRBV21-1 is marked as a pseudogene. The CDR3 runs 14 residues. The CDR3 loop is CASSKGLAGNEQFF. DNA of the CDR3: TGTGCCAGCAGCAAAGGGCTAGCGGGCAATGAGCAGTTCTTC.

This CDR3 reads CASSFAFGQAAYEQYF. The CDR3 nucleotides are TGTGCCAGCAGTTTTGCATTTGGACAGGCAGCCTACGAGCAGTACTTC. This chain joins TRBV5-8 and TRBJ2-7; 7 nucleotides align to TRBD1. The CDR3 extends over 16 amino acids. The germline V gene encodes CDR1 SGHTS and CDR2 YDEGEE. Trimming took 5 bases from V and 2 from J; bases not matched to a gene: 13.

The V and J genes are TRBV6-5 and TRBJ2-1; TRBD1 is a possible D gene (6 bases). The CDR3 sequence is 12 residues long. Trimming pared 2 bases from V and 15 bases from J, leaving 14 bases between. Germline loops: CDR1 MNHEY, CDR2 SVGAGI. The CDR3 sequence: CASSYEAGEGFF. In DNA, the CDR3 is TGTGCCAGCAGTTACGAGGCAGGGGAAGGGTTCTTC.

The chain carries TRBV7-3 and TRBJ1-1, with 8 bases identical to TRBD1. Per the germline V gene, CDR1 is SGHTA and CDR2 is FQGTGA. With V trimmed by 1 base and J by 5 bases, 6 bases remained unmatched. The CDR3 loop spans 15 amino acids. CDR3 region: CASSLRVRGHTEAFF. The CDR3 nucleotides read TGTGCCAGCAGCTTAAGGGTCAGGGGGCATACTGAAGCTTTCTTT.